The rows below give T cell receptor beta chains drawn from one sample of a study of blood T cell repertoires in COVID-19. The protocol was immunoSEQ multiplex PCR, while the TCRdb copy is restricted to in-frame clones and leaves out a portion. The data show some 180,000 clones, around 76% seen once. Sequencing was carried out using peripheral blood. The origin of the receptors is a woman aged 50 to 60 with active or convalescent COVID-19. Each CDR3 is given with its conserved first and last residue. D genes are given only for firm matches. Where a row states a size, it is once, few, many or the class of an expanded clone; other rows omit it.

D gene | J gene | V gene | clone size | CDR3 DNA | CDR3 protein
- | TRBJ2-3 | TRBV19 | - | TGTGCCACCCGTGACGAGGGGGGGCCAAACGCAGATACGCAGTATTTT | CATRDEGGPNADTQYF
TRBD1 | TRBJ1-4 | TRBV5-1 | - | TGCGCCAGCAGCTCCCGACAGGGGATGGATGAAAAACTGTTTTTT | CASSSRQGMDEKLFF
TRBD2 | TRBJ2-7 | TRBV7-9 | - | TGTGCCAGCAGCCCCCCTAGCGGTAAAAACGAGCAGTACTTC | CASSPPSGKNEQYF
- | TRBJ1-2 | TRBV28 | - | TGTGCCAGCAGCCCACAGGTTAACTATGGCTACACCTTC | CASSPQVNYGYTF
- | TRBJ2-3 | TRBV6-6 | - | TGTGCCAGCAGTTATGGGAGACGAACCCCAGATACGCAGTATTTT | CASSYGRRTPDTQYF
TRBD2 | TRBJ2-7 | TRBV7-2 | - | TGTGCCAGCAGCCTATGGACTAGCGGGAGGGGGTACGAGCAGTACTTC | CASSLWTSGRGYEQYF
- | TRBJ1-1 | TRBV7-2 | - | TGTGCCAGCAGCCGACAGGTGGACACTGAAGCTTTCTTT | CASSRQVDTEAFF
TRBD1 | TRBJ1-4 | TRBV4-2 | - | TGTGCCAGCAGCCAAGTTCGGACAGGGGGCGGTGAAAAACTGTTTTTT | CASSQVRTGGGEKLFF
TRBD1 | TRBJ2-5 | TRBV28 | once | TGTGCCAGCAGTTTTTCAGGACAGGGGGCCTTACAAGAGACCCAGTACTTC | CASSFSGQGALQETQYF
- | TRBJ1-3 | TRBV11-2 | - | TGTGCCAGCAGCGAAGCTGCCTCTGGAAACACCATATATTTT | CASSEAASGNTIYF
TRBD1 | TRBJ1-2 | TRBV7-9 | few | TGTGCCAGCAGCCCCCTTGGGGGCCAGGGGGCCTCTGGCTACACCTTC | CASSPLGGQGASGYTF
TRBD2 | TRBJ2-7 | TRBV9 | - | TGTGCCAGCAGCGTAGCTACTGGGGGGGTCCCCTCCTACGAGCAGTACTTC | CASSVATGGVPSYEQYF
TRBD1 | TRBJ2-5 | TRBV5-1 | - | TGCGCCAGCAGCGCCCGACAGGGGCTAGGGGAGACCCAGTACTTC | CASSARQGLGETQYF
TRBD1 | TRBJ1-6 | TRBV9 | - | TGTGCCAGCAGCGCGACAGGGGCTAATAATTCACCCCTCCACTTT | CASSATGANNSPLHF
- | TRBJ1-2 | TRBV10-3 | - | TGTGCCATCAGTGAAGCGGGAACGGACCGGGGCTACACCTTC | CAISEAGTDRGYTF
TRBD1 | TRBJ1-2 | TRBV27 | - | TGTGCCAGCAGTTTAAGGGAGACAGGGGGCTATGGCTACACCTTC | CASSLRETGGYGYTF
TRBD2 | TRBJ2-1 | TRBV19 | once | TGTGCCAGTGAGAGCGGGGGGGCCGCCAATGAGCAGTTCTTC | CASESGGAANEQFF
- | TRBJ1-1 | TRBV10-3 | - | TGTGCCATCAGTGAACCTAGAAGGGGCCCCGAGAAGGCTGAAGCTTTCTTT | CAISEPRRGPEKAEAFF
- | TRBJ2-7 | TRBV2 | - | TGTGCCACCAGGGCACAGCAATCCTACGAGCAGTACTTC | CATRAQQSYEQYF
TRBD1 | TRBJ2-2 | TRBV6-2/TRBV6-3 | - | TGTGCCAGCAGCCACGGGACAGGGGACACCGGGGAGCTGTTTTTT | CASSHGTGDTGELFF
TRBD1 | TRBJ1-5 | TRBV27 | - | TGTGCCAGCAGTTTATCAGGGGGCTATATCCAGCCCCAGCATTTT | CASSLSGGYIQPQHF
- | TRBJ1-2 | TRBV2 | - | TGTGCCAGCAGTCAAAACTATGGCTACACCTTC | CASSQNYGYTF
TRBD1 | TRBJ1-1 | TRBV6-2/TRBV6-3 | - | TGTGCCAGCAGTTACTCAGGGACAGGGACCACTGAAGCTTTCTTT | CASSYSGTGTTEAFF
- | TRBJ1-5 | TRBV6-2/TRBV6-3 | - | TGTGCCAGCAGTCGACGGGGCCAGGGAGGGCAGCCCCAGCATTTT | CASSRRGQGGQPQHF
TRBD2 | TRBJ2-7 | TRBV4-2 | few | TGTGCCAGCAGCCAGGCCGGCCAGCGGGGGGTCTACGAGCAGTACTTC | CASSQAGQRGVYEQYF
- | TRBJ2-2 | TRBV28 | - | TGTGCCAGCAGTCCCGTTGGACTATCCGGCGACACCGGGGAGCTGTTTTTT | CASSPVGLSGDTGELFF
- | TRBJ1-3 | TRBV7-8 | once | TGTGCCAGCAGCTTAGAGGGGATGCGGGGAAACACCATATATTTT | CASSLEGMRGNTIYF
- | TRBJ1-6 | TRBV7-6 | - | TGTGCCAGCAGCCTGCGGGTTCTAGGTTCACCCCTCCACTTT | CASSLRVLGSPLHF
- | TRBJ2-3 | TRBV28 | - | TGTGCCAGCAGTTTGGGCACCCGGCAGTATTTT | CASSLGTRQYF
TRBD1 | TRBJ1-4 | TRBV4-3 | - | TGCGCCAGCAGCCAAAGCCTCGGGACAGGGGATGAAAAACTGTTTTTT | CASSQSLGTGDEKLFF
- | TRBJ1-1 | TRBV6-1 | - | TGTGCCAGCAGTGAAACACTGAACACTGAAGCTTTCTTT | CASSETLNTEAFF
TRBD1 | TRBJ1-2 | TRBV4-1 | - | TGCGCCAGCAGCCAAGAAGTCCCGACAGGGGCTAACTATGGCTACACCTTC | CASSQEVPTGANYGYTF
- | TRBJ1-2 | TRBV4-2 | - | TGTGCCAGCAGCCTCAGCCTCGGGTCAGGGTGCACCTTC | CASSLSLGSGCTF
TRBD1 | TRBJ1-1 | TRBV5-1 | - | TGCGCCAGCAGCCCGGGACAGGGGACAGGGGCTGAAGCTTTCTTT | CASSPGQGTGAEAFF
TRBD1 | TRBJ1-3 | TRBV5-1 | - | TGCGCCAGCAGCTTGGAGCCAGGGGGCACCCCTGGAAACACCATATATTTT | CASSLEPGGTPGNTIYF
- | TRBJ1-5 | TRBV6-2/TRBV6-3 | - | TGTGCCAGCAGCTCCGGGACAATGGGGCAGCCCCAGCATTTT | CASSSGTMGQPQHF
- | TRBJ2-3 | TRBV6-1 | - | TGTGCCAGCGGTGAACAGGGTCCCTTCGCAGATACGCAGTATTTT | CASGEQGPFADTQYF
TRBD2 | TRBJ2-1 | TRBV18 | - | TGTGCCAGCTCACCCTCAGCGGGGGGGTTGACACAGCAGTTCTTC | CASSPSAGGLTQQFF
- | TRBJ1-2 | TRBV5-5 | - | TGTGCCAGCAGCTTGGCTTGGACAATACCAGGCGGCTACACCTTC | CASSLAWTIPGGYTF
- | TRBJ1-2 | TRBV28 | once | TGTGCCAGCAGTTTGACGACAGTGGCAAAAGGCTACACCTTC | CASSLTTVAKGYTF
TRBD1 | TRBJ2-7 | TRBV30 | once | TGTGCCTGGAGTAAGGGACAGGGGCTCGAGCAGTACTTC | CAWSKGQGLEQYF
- | TRBJ1-3 | TRBV4-2 | - | TGTGCCAGCAGCCAAGATTCGGGAAGCTGGGACACCATATATTTT | CASSQDSGSWDTIYF
TRBD1 | TRBJ1-2 | TRBV6-5 | - | TGTGCCAGCAGTAGACAGGGCGAGGGCTACACCTTC | CASSRQGEGYTF
TRBD1 | TRBJ2-3 | TRBV4-2 | - | TGTGCCAGCAGCCCCCTGACAGGGACAGATACGCAGTATTTT | CASSPLTGTDTQYF
- | TRBJ1-5 | TRBV9 | - | TGTGCCAGCAGCGCCGGGGTCGGCCAGCCCCAGCATTTT | CASSAGVGQPQHF